The rows below give T cell receptor beta chains drawn from one sample of a study of OX40 agonist ivuxolimab in advanced cancers. The assay was immunoSEQ multiplex PCR, and TCRdb's table has in-frame clones only and misses some. Seen here are about 89,000 clones, 70% to 90% observed once, and the top ten hold around 6%. The sample here was CD4+ or CD8+ T cells sorted from blood, taken in a trial of the OX40 agonist ivuxolimab. The receptors here all came from an adult with an advanced solid tumor such as melanoma, head and neck, liver or kidney cancer. CDR3s include the opening cysteine and the closing phenylalanine or tryptophan. A D gene is named only where the DNA matches it firmly. Some rows mark clone size as missing; the rest say once, few, many or name a class of expanded clone.

size: .; length: 14; V: TRBV19; J: TRBJ1-4; D: TRBD1; CDR3: CASSINGQVGKLFF; DNA: TGTGCCAGTAGTATAAACGGACAGGTCGGAAAACTGTTTTTT
size: .; length: 15; V: TRBV18; J: TRBJ2-4; D: .; CDR3: CASSPRGPPENIQYF; DNA: TGTGCCAGCTCACCACGAGGCCCTCCTGAAAACATTCAGTACTTC
size: .; length: 15; V: TRBV6-1; J: TRBJ1-4; D: .; CDR3: CASSRSGGLNEKLFF; DNA: TGTGCCAGCAGTCGGTCGGGGGGCTTGAATGAAAAACTGTTTTTT
size: .; length: 15; V: TRBV7-2; J: TRBJ1-5; D: .; CDR3: CASSREGRISQPQHF; DNA: TGTGCCAGCAGTAGGGAGGGGCGTATAAGTCAGCCCCAGCATTTT
size: .; length: 18; V: TRBV10-3; J: TRBJ1-1; D: TRBD1; CDR3: CAISDLTRDRAGNTEAFF; DNA: TGTGCCATCAGTGACCTAACTAGGGACAGGGCGGGTAACACTGAAGCTTTCTTT
size: .; length: 13; V: TRBV29-1; J: TRBJ2-7; D: .; CDR3: CSAQIAPGDEQYF; DNA: TGCAGCGCTCAAATAGCTCCGGGCGACGAGCAGTACTTC
size: once; length: 13; V: TRBV14; J: TRBJ1-5; D: .; CDR3: CASSQGGDQPQHF; DNA: TGTGCCAGCAGCCAGGGAGGCGATCAGCCCCAGCATTTT
size: .; length: 12; V: TRBV2; J: TRBJ1-6; D: .; CDR3: CASGPRSGPLHF; DNA: TGTGCCAGCGGCCCCAGGAGTGGACCCCTCCACTTT
size: many; length: 11; V: TRBV25-1; J: TRBJ2-7; D: .; CDR3: CASSDPYEQYF; DNA: TGTGCCAGCAGTGACCCCTACGAGCAGTACTTC
size: .; length: 11; V: TRBV6-6; J: TRBJ2-2; D: .; CDR3: CASKWDGELFF; DNA: TGTGCCAGCAAATGGGACGGGGAGCTGTTTTTT
size: .; length: 16; V: TRBV7-6; J: TRBJ2-1; D: TRBD2; CDR3: CASSLTVGGSLNEQFF; DNA: TGTGCCAGCAGCTTAACGGTGGGCGGGAGCCTAAATGAGCAGTTCTTC
size: once; length: 15; V: TRBV11-2; J: TRBJ2-5; D: .; CDR3: CASSQPWEWQETQYF; DNA: TGTGCCAGCAGCCAACCTTGGGAGTGGCAAGAGACCCAGTACTTC
size: .; length: 14; V: TRBV6-5; J: TRBJ1-1; D: .; CDR3: CASSSIDKNTEAFF; DNA: TGTGCCAGCAGTTCGATAGACAAGAACACTGAAGCTTTCTTT
size: .; length: 18; V: TRBV19; J: TRBJ2-6; D: .; CDR3: CASSRRGPPTSGANVLTF; DNA: TGTGCCAGTAGCCGGAGGGGTCCACCCACGTCTGGGGCCAACGTCCTGACTTTC
size: few; length: 11; V: TRBV5-1; J: TRBJ2-5; D: .; CDR3: CASSLEETQYF; DNA: TGCGCCAGCAGCTTGGAAGAGACCCAGTACTTC
size: .; length: 14; V: TRBV29-1; J: TRBJ2-1; D: TRBD1; CDR3: CSVRDRSSYNEQFF; DNA: TGCAGCGTTCGGGACAGGAGCTCCTACAATGAGCAGTTCTTC
size: .; length: 14; V: TRBV27; J: TRBJ1-2; D: .; CDR3: CASSPPPPGVGYTF; DNA: TGTGCCAGCAGTCCCCCTCCCCCAGGGGTGGGCTACACCTTC
size: once; length: 15; V: TRBV11-2; J: TRBJ1-2; D: .; CDR3: CASSLERGVGYGYTF; DNA: TGTGCCAGCAGCTTAGAAAGGGGGGTTGGCTATGGCTACACCTTC
size: .; length: 14; V: TRBV7-9; J: TRBJ1-3; D: .; CDR3: CASSPTGNGNTIYF; DNA: TGTGCCAGCAGCCCTACAGGGAATGGAAACACCATATATTTT
size: .; length: 16; V: TRBV7-2; J: TRBJ2-7; D: TRBD1; CDR3: CASSLVSGQGTYEQYF; DNA: TGTGCCAGCAGCTTAGTTTCCGGACAGGGGACCTACGAGCAGTACTTC
size: .; length: 15; V: TRBV11-3; J: TRBJ2-7; D: .; CDR3: CASSLAATSSYEQYF; DNA: TGTGCCAGCAGCTTAGCTGCGACTAGCTCCTACGAGCAGTACTTC
size: .; length: 14; V: TRBV6-6; J: TRBJ1-6; D: .; CDR3: CASSATSYNSPLHF; DNA: TGTGCCAGCAGTGCGACCTCCTATAATTCACCCCTCCACTTT
size: .; length: 14; V: TRBV19; J: TRBJ2-3; D: TRBD1; CDR3: CASSYTGGVDTQYF; DNA: TGTGCCAGTAGCTATACAGGGGGCGTAGATACGCAGTATTTT
size: .; length: 15; V: TRBV2; J: TRBJ1-5; D: .; CDR3: CASSDGQHDNQPQHF; DNA: TGTGCCAGCAGTGATGGGCAGCATGACAATCAGCCCCAGCATTTT
size: .; length: 14; V: TRBV6-6; J: TRBJ2-1; D: .; CDR3: CASSYPGGYNEQFF; DNA: TGTGCCAGCAGTTACCCCGGCGGGTACAATGAGCAGTTCTTC
size: .; length: 15; V: TRBV2; J: TRBJ2-1; D: .; CDR3: CASSEGGSSYNEQFF; DNA: TGTGCCAGCAGTGAAGGTGGGAGCTCCTACAATGAGCAGTTCTTC
size: .; length: 14; V: TRBV7-3; J: TRBJ2-2; D: TRBD1; CDR3: CASSSQGGTGELFF; DNA: TGTGCCAGCAGCTCACAGGGGGGCACCGGGGAGCTGTTTTTT
size: .; length: 14; V: TRBV6-6; J: TRBJ1-2; D: TRBD1; CDR3: CASSLRGREGGYTF; DNA: TGTGCCAGCAGCCTTAGGGGGCGCGAGGGGGGCTACACCTTC
size: .; length: 12; V: TRBV2; J: TRBJ2-7; D: .; CDR3: CASSAGEYEQYF; DNA: TGTGCCAGCAGTGCGGGAGAGTACGAGCAGTACTTC
size: .; length: 14; V: TRBV27; J: TRBJ2-7; D: .; CDR3: CASSLSSRGNEQYF; DNA: TGTGCCAGCAGTTTATCCAGTCGCGGGAACGAGCAGTACTTC
size: .; length: 16; V: TRBV5-5; J: TRBJ1-6; D: .; CDR3: CASSSLGQSYNSPLHF; DNA: TGTGCCAGCAGCTCCCTTGGACAGTCTTATAATTCACCCCTCCACTTT
size: .; length: 16; V: TRBV18; J: TRBJ1-2; D: .; CDR3: CASSPPSGSTLWGYTF; DNA: TGTGCCAGCTCACCACCTAGCGGGAGCACCCTCTGGGGCTACACCTTC
size: .; length: 14; V: TRBV5-1; J: TRBJ1-1; D: TRBD1; CDR3: CASSLTGDGTEAFF; DNA: TGCGCCAGCAGCTTGACAGGGGACGGCACTGAAGCTTTCTTT
size: .; length: 15; V: TRBV30; J: TRBJ2-1; D: .; CDR3: CAWSPSGTLNNEQFF; DNA: TGTGCCTGGAGCCCGTCCGGGACTTTGAACAATGAGCAGTTCTTC
size: .; length: 14; V: TRBV5-1; J: TRBJ1-1; D: .; CDR3: CASSFAGENTEAFF; DNA: TGCGCCAGCAGCTTTGCAGGGGAGAACACTGAAGCTTTCTTT
size: .; length: 13; V: TRBV2; J: TRBJ1-5; D: .; CDR3: CASGGTGSQPQHF; DNA: TGTGCCAGCGGGGGAACAGGTTCCCAGCCCCAGCATTTT
size: .; length: 14; V: TRBV4-2; J: TRBJ1-1; D: TRBD1; CDR3: CASSRRQGDTEAFF; DNA: TGTGCCAGCAGCCGCAGACAGGGAGACACTGAAGCTTTCTTT
size: .; length: 13; V: TRBV7-8; J: TRBJ2-7; D: TRBD2; CDR3: CASSLGGTYEQYF; DNA: TGTGCCAGCAGCTTGGGGGGGACCTACGAGCAGTACTTC
size: .; length: 13; V: TRBV7-2; J: TRBJ2-3; D: .; CDR3: CASSFPGVDTQYF; DNA: TGTGCCAGCAGCTTCCCAGGGGTGGATACGCAGTATTTT
size: .; length: 11; V: TRBV7-9; J: TRBJ2-7; D: .; CDR3: CASSPGSEQYF; DNA: TGTGCCAGCAGCCCCGGTAGCGAGCAGTACTTC
size: .; length: 15; V: TRBV5-4; J: TRBJ1-4; D: TRBD1; CDR3: CASSQTGGADEKLFF; DNA: TGTGCCAGCAGCCAGACAGGGGGCGCGGATGAAAAACTGTTTTTT
size: .; length: 17; V: TRBV5-8; J: TRBJ2-2; D: TRBD1; CDR3: CASSLYTGGRDTGELFF; DNA: TGTGCCAGCAGCCTGTACACAGGGGGTCGAGATACCGGGGAGCTGTTTTTT
size: .; length: 14; V: TRBV7-9; J: TRBJ1-1; D: .; CDR3: CASSPGHRNTEAFF; DNA: TGTGCCAGCAGCCCGGGACATAGGAACACTGAAGCTTTCTTT
size: once; length: 14; V: TRBV18; J: TRBJ2-7; D: .; CDR3: CASSPQTAQTEQYF; DNA: TGTGCCAGCTCACCACAAACGGCACAAACCGAGCAGTACTTC
size: .; length: 15; V: TRBV5-1; J: TRBJ1-5; D: TRBD1; CDR3: CASSPQGGANQPQHF; DNA: TGCGCCAGCAGCCCTCAGGGGGGAGCCAATCAGCCCCAGCATTTT
size: .; length: 16; V: TRBV10-2; J: TRBJ1-4; D: TRBD1; CDR3: CASSTLGQGRGGKLFF; DNA: TGCGCCAGCAGTACACTAGGACAGGGGAGAGGGGGAAAACTGTTTTTT
size: few; length: 14; V: TRBV7-9; J: TRBJ2-1; D: .; CDR3: CASSFGGPYNEQFF; DNA: TGTGCCAGCAGCTTCGGCGGGCCCTACAATGAGCAGTTCTTC
size: .; length: 14; V: TRBV6-6; J: TRBJ1-3; D: .; CDR3: CASSYGDSGNTIYF; DNA: TGTGCCAGCAGTTACGGGGACTCTGGAAACACCATATATTTT